These 17 T cell receptor beta chains originate from one sample sequenced in a study of T cell repertoires in cytomegalovirus infection. TCRdb re-called the reads through MiXCR, storing one row per CDR3 protein. The profile covers about 470,000 distinct CDR3 sequences, with 42% appearing a single time and around 44% taken by the ten largest. Their cognate antigens are unknown. The sample was cultured PBMCs, taken from culture after CMV antigen stimulation. The receptors derive from a human donor in good health (CMV status not recorded). Some clones in this sample may be carry-over from other donors' samples.

This clonotype appeared a few times. The chain couples TRBV6-1 to TRBJ1-5; no clear D gene. The CDR3 length is 14 residues. Trimming pared 7 bases from V and 0 bases from J, leaving 10 bases between. Germline CDR1 MNHNS, CDR2 SASEGT. The CDR3 DNA reads TGTGCCAGCATGAGTGATCATAGCAATCAGCCCCAGCATTTT. Protein sequence: CASMSDHSNQPQHF.

The genes are TRBV19 and TRBJ2-3; TRBD2 matches at 8 bases. V was clipped by 5 bases and J by 6 bases; unmatched bases: 10. This CDR3 region has 15 residues. Germline V lookup: CDR1 LNHDA, CDR2 SQIVND (reference sequence). The chain's CDR3 is CASSEAGGPRDTQYF. CDR3 in DNA: TGTGCCAGTAGTGAGGCGGGGGGCCCCCGTGATACGCAGTATTTT.

In nucleotides, the CDR3 is TGTGCCAGCAGACACCCCGACAGGAATTACAATGAGCAGTTCTTC. Translating gives CASRHPDRNYNEQFF. The V call is TRBV6-8, the J call TRBJ2-1, with a possible D match to TRBD1 (6 bases). Germline lookup yields CDR1 MNHGY and CDR2 SAAAGT. Trimming pared 6 bases from V and 4 bases from J, leaving 16 bases between. This CDR3 has 15 residues.

This clonotype occurred many times. The rearrangement joins TRBV7-6 to TRBJ2-7; 9 bases are a match to TRBD2. CDR3 length: 17 residues. Trimming at V came to 1 base and at J to 2 bases, leaving 9 bases not matched to a gene. The germline gives CDR1 SGHVS, CDR2 FNYEAQ. CDR3 DNA sequence: TGTGCCAGCAGCTTAGAGCTAGCGGGATTTAACCCCTACGAGCAGTACTTC. Its protein is CASSLELAGFNPYEQYF.

This clonotype was detected only a few times. This chain links TRBV7-2 with TRBJ2-1, with D perhaps TRBD2 (6 bases). Trimming stripped 5 bases from V and 4 bases from J, with 18 bases between. CDR3 length: 16 residues. The germline gives CDR1 SGHTA, CDR2 FQGNSA. CDR3 sequence (DNA): TGTGCCAGCAGCCCGCTAGGTAGCGGATCTTACAATGAGCAGTTCTTC. Translated: CASSPLGSGSYNEQFF.

The chain recombines TRBV15 with TRBJ2-5; TRBD1 agrees at 8 bases. In germline, CDR1 is LNHNV, CDR2 YYDKDF (reference sequence). Germline trimming cut 9 bases from V and 5 bases from J; bases unmatched to any gene: 5. This CDR3 is built from 12 residues. The CDR3 protein is CATKTGGETQYF. DNA for the CDR3: TGTGCCACGAAAACAGGGGGGGAGACCCAGTACTTC.

The table lists this clonotype with a few counts. The J gene is TRBJ2-1, the V gene TRBV10-3; no definite D call. CDR3 length equals 13 residues. Germline CDR1 reads ENHRY; CDR2 reads SYGVKD. V shed 3 bases and J shed 5 bases, with 8 bases lying between them. The CDR3 reads CAISERLNNEQFF. In DNA form, the CDR3 reads TGTGCCATCAGTGAAAGACTTAACAATGAGCAGTTCTTC.

This clonotype has just a few counts. The chain employs TRBV20-1 and TRBJ2-7, with D possibly TRBD1 on 5 matching bases. The V gene lost 0 bases and the J gene lost 6 bases, with 12 bases spanning the gap. In germline, CDR1 is DFQATT, CDR2 SNEGSKA (reference sequence). The CDR3 length is 13 residues. DNA of the CDR3: TGCAGTGCTAGAGATCGCAGGGCTTTCGAGCAGTACTTC. Its protein is CSARDRRAFEQYF.

This clonotype was recorded only once. Sequence at one end of the junction differs from germline and may be a read error. The chain combines TRBV12-3 or TRBV12-4 with TRBJ2-1; D is undetermined. The CDR3 is made up of 12 amino acids. CDR3 sequence (DNA): TGCCAGGACGAAGCAACTCGGAATGAGCAGTTCTTC. Translation gives CQDEATRNEQFF.

This rearrangement joins TRBV12-3 or TRBV12-4 to TRBJ2-7, with 9 bases aligning to TRBD2. CDR3 length: 14 amino acids. With V trimmed by 2 bases and J by 8 bases, 7 bases remained unmatched. CDR3 DNA sequence: TGTGCCAGCAGTTTATTGGCGGGGGGGCCCCAGCAGTACTTC. Translation gives CASSLLAGGPQQYF.

This clonotype was counted a few times. The chain combines TRBV10-3 with TRBJ1-6; TRBD1 might be the D (6 bases). Germline CDR1 and CDR2: ENHRY and SYGVKD. V lost 2 bases to trimming and J lost 9 bases, with 14 bases between them. The CDR3 loop spans 15 amino acids. DNA for the CDR3: TGTGCCATCAGTGAGAGAAAGGGGGAGGGTTCACCCCTCCACTTT. Translating gives CAISERKGEGSPLHF.

The chain has TRBV7-2 and TRBJ2-1; TRBD1 might be the D (6 bases). The CDR3 is 13 amino acids. Trimming left V 5 bases short and J 7 bases short, with 12 bases between. Germline V gene data show CDR1 as SGHTA and CDR2 as FQGNSA. CDR3 nucleotide sequence: TGTGCCAGCAGCATAACGAGGGGGAATGAGCAGTTCTTC. Translated: CASSITRGNEQFF.

The rearrangement joins TRBV7-9 to TRBJ2-1; D possibly corresponds to TRBD1 (5 bases). V was clipped by 1 base and J by 4 bases, with 11 bases between them. There are 15 residues in the CDR3. Germline assignment: CDR1 SEHNR and CDR2 FQNEAQ (reference sequence). DNA of the CDR3: TGTGCCAGCAGCTTAGGGTGGGGCTCGTACAATGAGCAGTTCTTC. Translated, it gives CASSLGWGSYNEQFF.

This chain links TRBV19 with TRBJ1-2, with D perhaps TRBD1 (6 bases). This CDR3 contains 14 residues. Trimming took 8 bases from V and 7 from J, leaving 20 bases between them. Looked up from germline, CDR1 is LNHDA and CDR2 is SQIVND (reference sequence). CDR3 residues: CASAPVGGGAGYTF. CDR3 sequence (DNA): TGTGCCAGTGCCCCTGTGGGGGGCGGGGCTGGCTACACCTTC.

The chain combines TRBV4-1 with TRBJ2-7; 11 nucleotides match TRBD1. The CDR3 is 17 residues long. Losses at the gene ends were 0 bases for V and 4 bases for J; bases not matched to a gene: 8. Germline values: CDR1 MGHRA, CDR2 YSYEKL. The DNA for the CDR3 is TGCGCCAGCAGCCAAGAGGATTGGGACAGGGGGGATTACGAGCAGTACTTC. Protein product: CASSQEDWDRGDYEQYF.

The CDR3 DNA follows: TGTGCCAGCAGCTCCTCCGGGACAGGGAGGTACGAGCAGTACTTC. Its protein is CASSSSGTGRYEQYF. The chain carries TRBV7-9 and TRBJ2-7, with 9 bases that match TRBD1. This CDR3 is 15 amino acids long. CDR1 and CDR2 (germline): SEHNR, FQNEAQ (reference sequence). J gave up 4 bases and V 4 bases, and 8 bases lay outside the gene matches. Full variable domain (missing parts from reference TRBV7-9 and TRBJ2-7): DTGVSQNPRHKITKRGQNVTFRCDPISEHNRLYWYRQTLGQGPEFLTYFQNEAQLEKSRLLSDRFSAERPKGSFSTLEIQRTEQGDSAMYLCASSSSGTGRYEQYFGPGTRLTVT.

The V and J genes are TRBV28 and TRBJ2-7, with D perhaps matching TRBD1 or TRBD2 (5 bases each). The CDR3 covers 13 residues. Germline CDR1 reads MDHEN; CDR2 reads SYDVKM. The V and J ends lost 11 bases and 3 bases respectively, with 17 bases between them. The CDR3 nucleotides are TGTGCCGTTGGGGGATCCTCCCACTACGAGCAGTACTTC. The encoded protein is CAVGGSSHYEQYF.